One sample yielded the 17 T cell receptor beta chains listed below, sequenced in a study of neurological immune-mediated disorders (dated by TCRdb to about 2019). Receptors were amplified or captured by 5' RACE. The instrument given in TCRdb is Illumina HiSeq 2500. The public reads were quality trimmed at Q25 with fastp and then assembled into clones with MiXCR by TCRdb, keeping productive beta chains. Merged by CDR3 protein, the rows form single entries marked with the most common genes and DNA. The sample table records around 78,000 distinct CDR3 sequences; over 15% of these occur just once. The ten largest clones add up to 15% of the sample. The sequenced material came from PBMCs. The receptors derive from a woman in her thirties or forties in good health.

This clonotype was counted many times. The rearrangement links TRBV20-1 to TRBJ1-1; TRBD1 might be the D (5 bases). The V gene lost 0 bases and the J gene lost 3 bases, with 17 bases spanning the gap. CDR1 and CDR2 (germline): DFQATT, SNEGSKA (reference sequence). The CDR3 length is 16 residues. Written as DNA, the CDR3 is TGCAGTGCTAGAGATTCTTTTGGACGGGGGGACACTGAAGCTTTCTTT. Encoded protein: CSARDSFGRGDTEAFF.

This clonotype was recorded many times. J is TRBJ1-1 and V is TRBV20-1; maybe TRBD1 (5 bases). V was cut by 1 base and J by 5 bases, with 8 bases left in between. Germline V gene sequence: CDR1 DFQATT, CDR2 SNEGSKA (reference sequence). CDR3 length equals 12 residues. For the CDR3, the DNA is TGCAGTGCTAGAGTAGGGGAGACTGAAGCTTTCTTT. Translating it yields CSARVGETEAFF.

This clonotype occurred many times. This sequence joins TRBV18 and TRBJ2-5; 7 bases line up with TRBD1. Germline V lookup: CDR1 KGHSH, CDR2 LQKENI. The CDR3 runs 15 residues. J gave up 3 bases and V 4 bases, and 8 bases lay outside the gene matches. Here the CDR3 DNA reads TGTGCCAGCTCACGTCAGACAGGGAGTGAAGAGACCCAGTACTTC. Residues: CASSRQTGSEETQYF. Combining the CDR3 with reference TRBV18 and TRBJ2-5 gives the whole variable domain NAGVMQNPRHLVRRRGQEARLRCSPMKGHSHVYWYRQLPEEGLKFMVYLQKENIIDESGMPKERFSAEFPKEGPSILRIQQVVRGDSAAYFCASSRQTGSEETQYFGPGTRLLVL.

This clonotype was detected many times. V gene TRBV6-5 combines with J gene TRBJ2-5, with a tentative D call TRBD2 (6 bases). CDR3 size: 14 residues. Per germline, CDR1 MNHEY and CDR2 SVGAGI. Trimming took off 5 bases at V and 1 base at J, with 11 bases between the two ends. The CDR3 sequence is CASSPPGLQETQYF. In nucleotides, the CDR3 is TGTGCCAGCAGTCCACCGGGACTCCAAGAGACCCAGTACTTC.

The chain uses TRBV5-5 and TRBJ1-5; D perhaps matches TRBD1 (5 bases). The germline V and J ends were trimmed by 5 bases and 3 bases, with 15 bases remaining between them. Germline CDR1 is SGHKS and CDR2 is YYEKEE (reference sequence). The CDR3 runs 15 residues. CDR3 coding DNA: TGTGCCAGCAGGCCGCGGGGGGGTTACAATCAGCCCCAGCATTTT. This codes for CASRPRGGYNQPQHF.

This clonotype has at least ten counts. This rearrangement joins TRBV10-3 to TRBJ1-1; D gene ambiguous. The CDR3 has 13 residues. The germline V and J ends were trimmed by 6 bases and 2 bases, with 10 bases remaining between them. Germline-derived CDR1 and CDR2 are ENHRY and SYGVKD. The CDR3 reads CAIRGSDNTEAFF. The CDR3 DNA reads TGTGCCATCAGAGGATCTGACAACACTGAAGCTTTCTTT.

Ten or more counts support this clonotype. CDR3 residues: CASSLRGGQGRNNSPLHF. CDR3 sequence (DNA): TGCGCCAGCAGCTTGAGGGGTGGACAGGGTCGGAATAATTCACCCCTCCACTTT. This chain uses TRBV5-1 with TRBJ1-6; 8 nucleotides align to TRBD1. Germline lookup yields CDR1 SGHRS and CDR2 YFSETQ. Unmatched junction bases numbered 11, after V lost 1 base and J lost 5 bases. The CDR3 is made up of 18 amino acids.

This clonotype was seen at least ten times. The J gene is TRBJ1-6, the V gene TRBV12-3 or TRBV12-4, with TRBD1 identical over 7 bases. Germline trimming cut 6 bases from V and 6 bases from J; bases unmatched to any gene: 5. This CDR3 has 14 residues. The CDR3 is CASSLTGPNSPLHF. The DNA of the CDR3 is TGTGCCAGCAGCTTGACAGGGCCTAATTCACCCCTCCACTTT.

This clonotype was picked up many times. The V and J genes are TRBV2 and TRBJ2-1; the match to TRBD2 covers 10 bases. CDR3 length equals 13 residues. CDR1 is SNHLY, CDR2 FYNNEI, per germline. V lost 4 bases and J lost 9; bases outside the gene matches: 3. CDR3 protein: CASSGLAGGEQFF. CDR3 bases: TGTGCCAGCAGTGGACTAGCGGGCGGTGAGCAGTTCTTC.

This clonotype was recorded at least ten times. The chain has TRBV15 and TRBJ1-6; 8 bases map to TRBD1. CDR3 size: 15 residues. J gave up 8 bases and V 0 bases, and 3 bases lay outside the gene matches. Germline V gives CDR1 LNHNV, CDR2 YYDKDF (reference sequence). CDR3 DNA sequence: TGTGCCACCAGCAGAGATGGACAGGGCGATTCACCCCTCCACTTT. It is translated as CATSRDGQGDSPLHF.

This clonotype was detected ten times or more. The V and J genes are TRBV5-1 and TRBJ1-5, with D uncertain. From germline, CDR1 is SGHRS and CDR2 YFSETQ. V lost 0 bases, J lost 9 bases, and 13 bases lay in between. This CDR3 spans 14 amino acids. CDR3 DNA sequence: TGCGCCAGCAGCTTGGCTCTAGGGATGGGGCCCCAGCATTTT. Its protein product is CASSLALGMGPQHF. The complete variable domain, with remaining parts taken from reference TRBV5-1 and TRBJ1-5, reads KAGVTQTPRYLIKTRGQQVTLSCSPISGHRSVSWYQQTPGQGLQFLFEYFSETQRNKGNFPGRFSGRQFSNSRSEMNVSTLELGDSALYLCASSLALGMGPQHFGDGTRLSIL.

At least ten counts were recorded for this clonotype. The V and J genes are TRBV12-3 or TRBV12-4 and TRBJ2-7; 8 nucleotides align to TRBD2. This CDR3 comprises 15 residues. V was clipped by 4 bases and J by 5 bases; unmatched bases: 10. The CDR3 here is CASSSFSGNRNEQYF. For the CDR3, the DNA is TGTGCCAGCAGTTCCTTTAGCGGGAATCGGAACGAGCAGTACTTC.

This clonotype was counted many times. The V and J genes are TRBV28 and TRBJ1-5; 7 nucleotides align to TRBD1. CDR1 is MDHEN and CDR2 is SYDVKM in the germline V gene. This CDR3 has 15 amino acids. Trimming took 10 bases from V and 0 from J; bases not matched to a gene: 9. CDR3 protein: CAIRSGGDSNQPQHF. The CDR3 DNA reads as TGTGCCATCAGATCAGGGGGGGATAGCAATCAGCCCCAGCATTTT.

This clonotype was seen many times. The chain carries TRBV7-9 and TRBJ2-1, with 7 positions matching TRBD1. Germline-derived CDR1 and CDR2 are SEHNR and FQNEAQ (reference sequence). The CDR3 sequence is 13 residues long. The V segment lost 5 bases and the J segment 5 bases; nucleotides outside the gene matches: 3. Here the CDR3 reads CASSTTGNNEQFF. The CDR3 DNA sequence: TGTGCCAGCAGCACGACAGGGAACAATGAGCAGTTCTTC.

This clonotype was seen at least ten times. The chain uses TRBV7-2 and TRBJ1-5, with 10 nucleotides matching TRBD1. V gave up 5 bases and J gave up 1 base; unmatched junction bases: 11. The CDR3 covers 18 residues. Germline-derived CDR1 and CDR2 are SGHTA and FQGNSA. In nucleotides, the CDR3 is TGTGCCAGCAGCCATGCCCGCTGGGGACAGGGGAGCAATCAGCCCCAGCATTTT. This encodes CASSHARWGQGSNQPQHF.

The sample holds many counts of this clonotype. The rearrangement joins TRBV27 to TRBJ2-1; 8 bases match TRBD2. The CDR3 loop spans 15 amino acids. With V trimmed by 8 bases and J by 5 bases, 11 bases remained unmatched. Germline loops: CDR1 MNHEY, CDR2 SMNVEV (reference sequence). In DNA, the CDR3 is TGTGCCAGCCGCACCAAAGGGACTAGAAACAATGAGCAGTTCTTC. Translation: CASRTKGTRNNEQFF.

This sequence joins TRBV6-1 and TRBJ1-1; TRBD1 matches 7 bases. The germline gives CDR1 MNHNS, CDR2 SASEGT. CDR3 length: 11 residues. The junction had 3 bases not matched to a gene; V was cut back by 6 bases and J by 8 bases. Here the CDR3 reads CASRTTGEAFF. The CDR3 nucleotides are TGTGCCAGCAGGACGACAGGGGAAGCTTTCTTT.